Sequencing of this T cell receptor (beta chain) was carried out in a study of T cells expressing NK-cell markers. The CDR3 spans 14 residues. CDR1 is SGHRS, CDR2 YFSETQ, per germline. 5'RACE template switching built TCR beta cDNA with unique molecular identifiers. TCRdb reprocessed the 5' RACE reads and keeps a single row for each CDR3 protein, giving no DNA. This sample contains a few hundred thousand distinct CDR3 sequences. About this clonotype itself: Antigen: not known.

General observations from the study: The study found these clonotypes also leading the CD3+CD56-NKG2C+ fraction in several donors.

Sequences were obtained from blood T cells: a sorted CD56 or NKG2C T cell subset, CD4+ or CD8+ T cells, or bulk PBMC T cells (not recorded which). V and J are TRBV5-1 and TRBJ2-7; TCRdb lists TRBD2, though no DNA is available to test this call. This clonotype originated in a man aged 18 to 69 in good health. The CDR3 loop is CASSPSLLGYEQYF.